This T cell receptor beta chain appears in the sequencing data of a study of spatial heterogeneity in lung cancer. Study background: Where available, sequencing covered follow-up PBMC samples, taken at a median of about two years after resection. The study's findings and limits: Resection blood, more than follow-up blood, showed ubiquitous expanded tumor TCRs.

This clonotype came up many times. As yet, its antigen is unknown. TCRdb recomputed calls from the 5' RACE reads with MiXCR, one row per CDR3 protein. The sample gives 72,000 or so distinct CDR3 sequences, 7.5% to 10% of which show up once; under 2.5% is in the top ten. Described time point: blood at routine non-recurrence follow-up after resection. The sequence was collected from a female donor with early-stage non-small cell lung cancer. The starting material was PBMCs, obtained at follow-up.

CDR3 protein: CASSYSMGTEAFF. In DNA form, the CDR3 reads TGTGCCAGCAGTTACTCGATGGGGACTGAAGCTTTCTTT. J is TRBJ1-1 and V is TRBV6-5; D not certain. V shed 0 bases and J shed 5 bases, with 7 bases lying between them. From germline, CDR1 is MNHEY and CDR2 SVGAGI. CDR3 size: 13 residues.